The clone carrying this T cell receptor beta chain was seen many times. The method was immunoSEQ multiplex PCR; TCRdb's version includes in-frame clones alone and lacks a portion of them. The sample is made up of under 25,000 clones, none counted only once. These data originate in a study of T cells after posttransplantation cyclophosphamide. The CDR3 spans 13 residues. The germline V gene encodes CDR1 MNHEY and CDR2 SMNVEV (reference sequence). V was pared by 2 bases and J by 7 bases, with 11 bases between. Sequencing was performed on PBMCs. This sequence joins TRBV27 and TRBJ1-1; a weak D match, TRBD1 (6 bases). The clonotype originates from a woman aged 55-70 years in good health, CMV-negative, and a related stem cell transplant donor. CDR3 DNA sequence: TGTGCCAGCAGTTTACGGGGGGCTGGTGAAGCTTTCTTT. It codes for CASSLRGAGEAFF.